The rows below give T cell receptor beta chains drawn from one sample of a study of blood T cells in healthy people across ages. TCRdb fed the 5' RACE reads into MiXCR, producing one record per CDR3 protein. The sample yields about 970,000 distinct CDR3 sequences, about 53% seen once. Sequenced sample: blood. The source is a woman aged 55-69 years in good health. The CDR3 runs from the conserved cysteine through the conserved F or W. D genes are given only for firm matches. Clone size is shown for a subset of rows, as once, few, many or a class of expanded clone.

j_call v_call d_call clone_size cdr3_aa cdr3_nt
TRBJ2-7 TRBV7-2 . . CASSLGGGRDEQYF TGTGCCAGCAGCTTAGGTGGGGGCAGGGATGAGCAGTACTTC
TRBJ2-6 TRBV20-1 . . CSASDRNSGANVLTF TGCAGTGCTAGTGATAGAAACTCTGGGGCCAACGTCCTGACTTTC
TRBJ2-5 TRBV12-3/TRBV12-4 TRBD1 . CASSRRTGKETQYF TGTGCCAGCAGTCGGAGGACAGGGAAAGAGACCCAGTACTTC
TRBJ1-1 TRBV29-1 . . CSVGRGGDTEAFF TGCAGCGTTGGTAGGGGGGGGGACACTGAAGCTTTCTTT
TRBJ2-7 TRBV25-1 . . CASSVGSGAWSIYEQYF TGTGCCAGCAGTGTCGGGAGTGGGGCGTGGAGCATTTACGAGCAGTACTTC
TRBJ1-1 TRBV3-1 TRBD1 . CASSQNGQGRTEAFF TGTGCCAGCAGCCAAAACGGACAGGGGAGGACTGAAGCTTTCTTT
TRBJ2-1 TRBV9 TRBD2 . CASSVGGRRESEQFF TGTGCCAGCAGCGTAGGTGGGCGGCGGGAGTCTGAGCAGTTCTTC
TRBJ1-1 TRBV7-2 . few CASSIRPNPREAFF TGTGCCAGCAGCATCAGGCCAAACCCTCGGGAAGCTTTCTTT
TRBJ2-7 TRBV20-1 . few CSAERYEQYF TGCAGTGCAGAGCGGTACGAGCAGTACTTC
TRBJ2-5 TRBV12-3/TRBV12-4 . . CASMRGWGKETQYF TGTGCCAGCATGAGGGGGTGGGGTAAGGAGACCCAGTACTTC
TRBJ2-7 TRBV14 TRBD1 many CASSQVIQGVFYEQYF TGTGCCAGCAGCCAAGTAATACAGGGGGTATTCTACGAGCAGTACTTC
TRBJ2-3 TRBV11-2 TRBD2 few CASSVGSGRYTQYF TGTGCCAGCAGCGTTGGAAGCGGGAGGTATACGCAGTATTTT
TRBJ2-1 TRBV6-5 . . CASSYAKRFNEQFF TGTGCCAGCAGTTACGCGAAACGGTTCAATGAGCAGTTCTTC
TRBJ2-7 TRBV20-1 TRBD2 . CSARGETSGRLDEQYF TGCAGTGCTAGAGGGGAGACTAGCGGGAGACTGGACGAGCAGTACTTC
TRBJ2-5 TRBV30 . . CAWKAGGETQYF TGTGCCTGGAAGGCAGGGGGGGAGACCCAGTACTTC
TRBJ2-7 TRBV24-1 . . CAASAASPYEQYF TGTGCCGCCAGTGCAGCTAGCCCCTACGAGCAGTACTTC
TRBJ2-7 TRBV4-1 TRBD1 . CASSRTGGSSEQYF TGCGCCAGCAGCCGGACAGGGGGCAGTTCCGAGCAGTACTTC
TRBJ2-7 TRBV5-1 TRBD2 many CASSLSLAGAYEQYF TGCGCCAGCAGCTTGTCCTTGGCGGGAGCCTACGAGCAGTACTTC
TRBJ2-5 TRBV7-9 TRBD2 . CASSPRPGLGSGTQYF TGTGCCAGCAGCCCTCGTCCGGGACTAGGTAGTGGGACCCAGTACTTC
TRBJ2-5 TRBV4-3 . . CASSQDLEGLGETQYF TGCGCCAGCAGCCAAGATCTTGAGGGGCTCGGAGAGACCCAGTACTTC
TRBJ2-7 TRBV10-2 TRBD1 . CASSGGGQGAYEQYF TGCGCCAGCAGTGGAGGGGGACAGGGGGCCTACGAGCAGTACTTC
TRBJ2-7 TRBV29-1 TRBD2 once CSPYGTSDNRGHEQYF TGCAGCCCTTACGGGACTAGCGATAACCGCGGACACGAGCAGTACTTC
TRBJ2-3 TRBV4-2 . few CASSSDYDTQYF TGTGCCAGCAGCTCAGACTATGATACGCAGTATTTT
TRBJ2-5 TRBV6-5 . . CASSYSRPIQETQYF TGTGCCAGCAGTTACTCAAGGCCGATCCAAGAGACCCAGTACTTC
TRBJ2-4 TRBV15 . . CATSPTPQTSLAKNIQYF TGTGCCACCAGCCCCACTCCACAGACCTCCCTAGCCAAAAACATTCAGTACTTC
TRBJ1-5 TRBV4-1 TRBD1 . CASSHPVQGTHQPQHF TGCGCCAGCAGCCATCCTGTACAGGGGACACACCAGCCCCAGCATTTT
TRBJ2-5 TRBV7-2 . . CASRIAQGPQETQYF TGTGCCAGCAGGATCGCCCAAGGACCCCAAGAGACCCAGTACTTC
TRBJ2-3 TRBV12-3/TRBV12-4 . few CASTWVSTDTQYF TGTGCCAGCACCTGGGTCAGCACAGATACGCAGTATTTT
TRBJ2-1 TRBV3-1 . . CASSLLANGDQFF TGTGCCAGCAGCCTTCTGGCAAACGGTGATCAGTTCTTC
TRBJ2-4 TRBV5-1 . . CASSLEAGSKNIQYF TGCGCCAGCAGCTTGGAGGCGGGATCCAAAAACATTCAGTACTTC
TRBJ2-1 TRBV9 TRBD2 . CASSPRGDRSYNEQFF TGTGCCAGCAGCCCCCGGGGGGATCGCTCCTACAATGAGCAGTTCTTC
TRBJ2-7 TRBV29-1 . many CSVGPGETIYEQYF TGCAGCGTTGGCCCGGGAGAAACAATCTACGAGCAGTACTTC
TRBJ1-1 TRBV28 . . CASRAGPGSTEAFF TGTGCCAGCAGAGCTGGGCCGGGGAGCACTGAAGCTTTCTTT
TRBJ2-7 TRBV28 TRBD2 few CASSQWGGVSYEQYF TGTGCCAGCAGTCAATGGGGGGGGGTCTCCTACGAGCAGTACTTC
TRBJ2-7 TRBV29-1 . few CSVRGASYEQYF TGCAGCGTTAGGGGAGCTAGCTACGAGCAGTACTTC
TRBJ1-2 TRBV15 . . CATSRDHYDYTF TGTGCCACCAGCAGAGATCATTATGACTACACCTTC
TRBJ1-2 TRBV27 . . CASSLQGTGYTF TGTGCCAGCAGTCTGCAAGGCACGGGCTACACCTTC
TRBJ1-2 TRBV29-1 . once CSVEETRTASADGYTF TGCAGCGTTGAAGAGACCAGGACAGCCAGTGCTGATGGCTACACCTTC
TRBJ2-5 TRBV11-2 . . CASSMEETQYF TGTGCCAGCAGCATGGAAGAGACCCAGTACTTC
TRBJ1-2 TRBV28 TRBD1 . CASSSIGTGADGYTF TGTGCCAGCAGTTCGATAGGGACAGGGGCTGATGGCTACACCTTC
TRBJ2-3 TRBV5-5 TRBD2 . CASSFISGRTGDTQYF TGTGCCAGCAGCTTCATTAGCGGGAGGACCGGAGATACGCAGTATTTT
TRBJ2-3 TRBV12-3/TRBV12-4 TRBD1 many CASSPRRGSTDTQYF TGTGCCAGCAGTCCTCGCAGGGGGAGCACAGATACGCAGTATTTT
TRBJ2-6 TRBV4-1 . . CASSAWAAQDSSGANVLTF TGCGCCAGCAGCGCGTGGGCGGCGCAAGATTCCTCTGGGGCCAACGTCCTGACTTTC
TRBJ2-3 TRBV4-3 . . CASSQEGTEPSTDTQYF TGCGCCAGCAGCCAAGAAGGGACCGAGCCATCCACAGATACGCAGTATTTT
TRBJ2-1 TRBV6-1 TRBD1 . CASSEWDRAANNEQFF TGTGCCAGCAGTGAGTGGGACAGGGCGGCGAACAATGAGCAGTTCTTC
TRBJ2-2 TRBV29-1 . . CSVTSAGVGELFF TGCAGCGTAACCAGCGCCGGGGTTGGGGAGCTGTTTTTT
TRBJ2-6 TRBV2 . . CASETGANVLTF TGTGCCAGCGAAACTGGGGCCAACGTCCTGACTTTC
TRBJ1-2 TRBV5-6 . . CASSETSGANYGYTF TGTGCCAGCAGCGAAACGTCAGGAGCCAACTATGGCTACACCTTC
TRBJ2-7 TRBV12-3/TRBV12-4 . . CASSFRGQRSYGQYF TGTGCCAGCAGTTTTAGGGGACAACGCTCCTACGGGCAGTACTTC
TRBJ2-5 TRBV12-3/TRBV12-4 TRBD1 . CASSFRTGTGGGETQYF TGTGCCAGCAGTTTCCGCACCGGGACAGGGGGTGGCGAGACCCAGTACTTC
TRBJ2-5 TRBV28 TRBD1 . CASSPGTGVQETQYF TGTGCCAGCAGCCCTGGGACAGGCGTACAAGAGACCCAGTACTTC
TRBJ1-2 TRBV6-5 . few CASSYSTTANYGYTF TGTGCCAGCAGTTACTCTACGACAGCTAACTATGGCTACACCTTC
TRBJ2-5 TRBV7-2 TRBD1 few CASSHGQGSETQYF TGTGCCAGCAGCCATGGACAGGGCTCAGAGACCCAGTACTTC
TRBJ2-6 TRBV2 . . CASRVGEANVLTF TGTGCCAGCAGGGTTGGGGAGGCCAACGTCCTGACTTTC
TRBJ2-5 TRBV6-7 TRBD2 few CASSYASGVQTQYF TGTGCCAGCAGTTACGCTAGCGGGGTGCAGACCCAGTACTTC